The 24 T cell receptor beta chains below were found in one sample sequenced in a study of technical replicates of blood from a few donors. Measured with immunoSEQ multiplex PCR; TCRdb has only the in-frame clones, and not every one. Among 55,000 to 80,000 clones listed, just under 97% were seen once. Source material: T cells isolated from PBMCs. These receptors were obtained from a human donor in good health.

In nucleotides, the CDR3 is TGTGCCAGCAGCTTAGATGGAAGCGGGGGCCTGATGAGTTTACTGTTTTTT. This sequence encodes CASSLDGSGGLMSLLFF. The chain is built from TRBV11-2 and TRBJ2-2, with 8 bases that match TRBD2. Germline V gives CDR1 SGHAT, CDR2 FQNNGV. V was clipped by 0 bases and J by 14 bases; unmatched bases: 17. This CDR3 is built from 17 residues.

The chain combines TRBV18 with TRBJ1-2; possible D gene TRBD1, 6 bases. Trimming took 3 bases from V and 2 from J, leaving 13 bases between them. CDR3 length: 15 amino acids. Germline V lookup: CDR1 KGHSH, CDR2 LQKENI. The CDR3 nucleotides are TGTGCCAGCTCACCTACCTCTACAGGGAACTATGGCTACACCTTC. Translated, it gives CASSPTSTGNYGYTF.

This chain links TRBV7-9 with TRBJ2-3; tentatively, D is TRBD2 (5 bases). This CDR3 has 13 amino acids. CDR1 and CDR2 from the germline V gene are SEHNR and FQNEAQ (reference sequence). With 8 bases removed from V and 2 bases from J, the gap between germline ends came to 11 bases. DNA of the CDR3: TGTGCCAGCGGAATGAGGGTCACAGATACGCAGTATTTT. It encodes CASGMRVTDTQYF.

The gene calls are TRBV6-1 and TRBJ1-5; D call uncertain. The CDR3 runs 13 residues. Germline V gene lookup returns CDR1 MNHNS and CDR2 SASEGT. Trimming shortened V by 0 bases and J by 6 bases, and 6 bases separated the two germline ends. CDR3 coding DNA: TGTGCCAGCAGTGAAGCACGGGGTCAGCCCCAGCATTTT. This sequence encodes CASSEARGQPQHF.

V and J are TRBV19 and TRBJ1-6, with TRBD1 as a possible D gene (5 bases). Between the trimmed V and J ends, which lost 3 bases and 10 bases, there was a span of 13 bases. Germline CDR1 LNHDA, CDR2 SQIVND (reference sequence). CDR3 size: 14 residues. The CDR3 spells CASSMRSWGSPLHF. Written as DNA, the CDR3 is TGTGCCAGTAGTATGCGGTCGTGGGGCTCACCCCTCCACTTT.

This clone appeared a few times. The chain carries TRBV11-2 and TRBJ1-2; TRBD1 is a possible D gene (5 bases). The V gene lost 5 bases and the J gene lost 3 bases, with 19 bases spanning the gap. This CDR3 has 16 residues. Germline V gives CDR1 SGHAT, CDR2 FQNNGV. Written as DNA, the CDR3 is TGTGCCAGCAGCCCCGGGGACGCCGGGAGGCACTATGGCTACACCTTC. It encodes CASSPGDAGRHYGYTF.

The chain recombines TRBV10-1 with TRBJ2-7, with TRBD2 as a possible D gene (5 bases). The CDR3 loop spans 13 amino acids. In germline, CDR1 is WNHNN, CDR2 SYGVQD (reference sequence). The V end was cut by 3 bases, the J end by 2 bases, with 8 bases between. CDR3 sequence (DNA): TGCGCCAGCAGTGATACGGGAACCTACGAGCAGTACTTC. Translated, it gives CASSDTGTYEQYF.

The V and J genes are TRBV28 and TRBJ2-7, with 9 bases matching TRBD1. V lost 7 bases and J lost 2; bases outside the gene matches: 15. In germline, CDR1 is MDHEN, CDR2 SYDVKM. The CDR3 loop spans 17 amino acids. The CDR3 nucleotides are TGTGCCAGCATCGGGGGACAGGGCCTACGTGTTACCTACGAGCAGTACTTC. Protein sequence: CASIGGQGLRVTYEQYF.

This clone came up once. The junction departs from the called germline gene at one end, perhaps through a read error. The chain carries TRBV28 and TRBJ1-5, with unresolved D. Looked up from germline, CDR1 is MDHEN and CDR2 is SYDVKM. This CDR3 comprises 16 residues. The CDR3 loop reads CASSRLRWDSDQPQHF. Written as DNA, the CDR3 is TGTGCCAGCAGTCGCCTGAGATGGGATAGCGATCAGCCCCAGCATTTT.

In its sample, this clone was seen once. The chain couples TRBV18 to TRBJ1-5; no definite D call. CDR1 and CDR2 from the germline V gene are KGHSH and LQKENI. This CDR3 spans 13 amino acids. V lost 3 bases, J lost 4 bases, and 7 bases lay in between. CDR3 DNA sequence: TGTGCCAGCTCACCGACTAATAATCAGCCCCAGCATTTT. It yields the protein CASSPTNNQPQHF.

V is TRBV28 and J is TRBJ2-7, with D perhaps TRBD2 (6 bases). Per the germline V gene, CDR1 is MDHEN and CDR2 is SYDVKM. Trimming left V 5 bases short and J 3 bases short, with 8 bases between. This CDR3 region has 12 residues. Here the CDR3 reads CASSTGLYEQYF. CDR3 DNA: TGTGCCAGCAGTACGGGACTCTACGAGCAGTACTTC.

The chain recombines TRBV15 with TRBJ1-5, with a weak D call TRBD1 (6 bases). V lost 0 bases, J lost 0 bases, and 12 bases lay in between. CDR3 length equals 17 residues. The germline V gene encodes CDR1 LNHNV and CDR2 YYDKDF (reference sequence). The CDR3 loop reads CATSREGGGSSNQPQHF. In nucleotides, the CDR3 is TGTGCCACCAGCAGAGAGGGGGGGGGCAGTAGCAATCAGCCCCAGCATTTT.

This chain links TRBV30 with TRBJ1-1; TRBD1 might be the D (5 bases). This CDR3 is 11 amino acids long. The V gene's germline CDR1 is GTSNPN and CDR2 SVGIG (reference sequence). Between the trimmed V and J ends, which lost 4 bases and 11 bases, there was a span of 14 bases. The CDR3 region has the DNA TGTGCCTGGAATGCTGGGGGGGTGGCTTTCTTT. Encoded protein: CAWNAGGVAFF.

V is TRBV2 and J is TRBJ2-1, with TRBD2 matching over 10 bases. The CDR3 has 14 residues. The germline gives CDR1 SNHLY, CDR2 FYNNEI. The junction had 5 bases not matched to a gene; V was cut back by 7 bases and J by 5 bases. The CDR3 nucleotides are TGTGCCAGCACCCTAGCGGGAGTCAACAATGAGCAGTTCTTC. Translation: CASTLAGVNNEQFF.

This clone was observed once. J is TRBJ2-5 and V is TRBV4-1; D possibly corresponds to TRBD1 (6 bases). Per germline, CDR1 MGHRA and CDR2 YSYEKL. V shed 1 base and J shed 4 bases, with 10 bases lying between them. The CDR3 contains 14 residues. The CDR3 protein is CASSQVAGAETQYF. As DNA, the CDR3 is TGCGCCAGCAGCCAAGTTGCAGGGGCAGAGACCCAGTACTTC.

V gene TRBV7-7 combines with J gene TRBJ2-1; possible D gene TRBD1, 5 bases. In germline, CDR1 is SSHAT, CDR2 FNYEAQ (reference sequence). V shed 1 base and J shed 7 bases, with 14 bases lying between them. CDR3 length: 15 amino acids. CDR3 sequence (DNA): TGTGCCAGCAGCTTAGGGATCAACAAGGGGAATGAGCAGTTCTTC. It specifies CASSLGINKGNEQFF.

The V and J genes are TRBV27 and TRBJ2-5; TRBD2 matches 11 bases. Per the germline V gene, CDR1 is MNHEY and CDR2 is SMNVEV (reference sequence). J lost 5 bases, V lost 0 bases, and 5 bases had no gene match. The CDR3 runs 16 residues. The CDR3 bases are TGTGCCAGCAGTTTATCTAGCGGGAGGGCCTGGGAGACCCAGTACTTC. It translates to CASSLSSGRAWETQYF.

The chain recombines TRBV11-2 with TRBJ1-1; 7 bases align to TRBD1. With V trimmed by 7 bases and J by 0 bases, 5 bases remained unmatched. The germline CDR1 and CDR2 sequences are SGHAT and FQNNGV. CDR3 length equals 14 residues. The CDR3 protein is CASNPTGLNTEAFF. The CDR3 DNA follows: TGTGCCAGCAACCCGACAGGGTTGAACACTGAAGCTTTCTTT.

The V and J genes are TRBV28 and TRBJ1-4; TRBD1 matches 8 bases. The junction had 4 bases not matched to a gene; V was cut back by 3 bases and J by 7 bases. This CDR3 region has 14 residues. Germline CDR1 is MDHEN and CDR2 is SYDVKM. CDR3 residues: CASSFPGQGEKLFF. The CDR3 coding sequence is TGTGCCAGCAGTTTCCCCGGACAGGGTGAAAAACTGTTTTTT.

The chain is built from TRBV5-1 and TRBJ2-3; 7 nucleotides line up with TRBD1. The CDR3 extends over 15 amino acids. Germline values: CDR1 SGHRS, CDR2 YFSETQ. With 4 bases clipped from V and 1 base from J, the junction kept 6 bases outside the gene matches. This chain's CDR3 is CASSELGTGTDTQYF. In DNA form, the CDR3 reads TGCGCCAGCAGCGAGCTCGGGACAGGCACAGATACGCAGTATTTT.

The chain is built from TRBV30 and TRBJ2-5; 9 nucleotides align to TRBD2. Germline CDR1 GTSNPN, CDR2 SVGIG (reference sequence). CDR3 length: 12 residues. V lost 8 bases and J lost 7; bases outside the gene matches: 8. The CDR3 protein is CAGAGGFGTQYF. In nucleotides, the CDR3 is TGTGCCGGAGCGGGGGGTTTCGGGACCCAGTACTTC.

The chain uses TRBV19 and TRBJ2-7; tentatively, D is TRBD1 (5 bases). Germline values: CDR1 LNHDA, CDR2 SQIVND (reference sequence). This CDR3 contains 13 residues. Trimming stripped 7 bases from V and 2 bases from J, with 12 bases between. This CDR3 reads CASTPGYTYEQYF. As DNA, the CDR3 is TGTGCCAGTACACCAGGGTATACCTACGAGCAGTACTTC.

V and J are TRBV10-1 and TRBJ2-1, with 8 bases matching TRBD1. The CDR3 has 14 residues. Germline V gene lookup returns CDR1 WNHNN and CDR2 SYGVQD (reference sequence). The trim removed 6 bases at V and 4 bases at J, leaving 5 bases unmatched. The CDR3 is CASSPGQVYNEQFF. The CDR3 DNA follows: TGCGCCAGCAGCCCGGGACAGGTTTACAATGAGCAGTTCTTC.

The chain employs TRBV5-4 and TRBJ2-7; TRBD2 might be the D (5 bases). Trimming pared 5 bases from V and 0 bases from J, leaving 12 bases between. Germline assignment: CDR1 SGHNT and CDR2 YYREEE (reference sequence). The CDR3 spans 14 residues. DNA for the CDR3: TGTGCCAGCAGTTCAATAGCGAGCTCCTACGAGCAGTACTTC. It is translated as CASSSIASSYEQYF.